What follows is one T cell receptor beta chain and its context. The specificity of this receptor is unknown. There are no base qualities to consult, and no much larger clone falls within one base. The CDR3, cysteine through phenylalanine, is 15 amino acids long. Left in the record is the CDR3 DNA by itself, 45 bases read in frame from the first base. Taken from the germline V gene, the CDR1 and CDR2 loops are MNHEY and SVGAGI. V is cut by 5 bases and J by 1 base, and the space between the germline ends is 15 bases. This record belongs to a study of OX40 agonist ivuxolimab in advanced cancers. For context, the study as a whole: The costimulatory receptor OX40 (CD134) was targeted by ivuxolimab, a fully human IgG2 agonistic monoclonal antibody. Patients were allowed to have had prior anti-PD-1, anti-PD-L1 or anti-CTLA-4 therapy, and around two fifths of the dose-escalation patients had been treated with checkpoint inhibitors. Among the approximately 50 dose-escalation patients, 19 had hepatocellular carcinoma, approximately 15 melanoma, 9 renal cell carcinoma and 9 head and neck cancer. Partial responses occurred in three dose-escalation patients, of whom one had hepatocellular carcinoma and two had cutaneous melanoma. The paper covers the monotherapy dose-escalation part of the phase I ivuxolimab trial, which included N ≈ 54 patients. Peripheral TCRbeta sequencing aimed to test whether ivuxolimab altered TCR sequence diversity and caused clonal T-cell expansion. In the dose-escalation cohort, 82.7% of patients were male, and the mean age was approximately 60 years with a range of 23 to 79. Intravenous ivuxolimab was administered to patients every 2 weeks at six dose levels: 0.01, 0.1, 0.3, 1.5, 3 and 10 mg/kg.

Patients with autoimmune disease history or receiving systemic immunosuppression were excluded from the trial. Peripheral blood for TCR sequencing was collected from all dose cohorts at baseline, on cycle 4 day 1, and on cycle 7 day 1. Samples came from an open-label, multicenter, first-in-human phase I dose-escalation trial of ivuxolimab. Adults with locally advanced or metastatic melanoma, renal cell carcinoma, hepatocellular carcinoma or head and neck squamous cell carcinoma were enrolled in the trial. CD4+ and CD8+ T cells were sorted separately from peripheral blood before TCR sequencing. What the study reported, not specific to this receptor: Which antigens the clonally expanded peripheral T cells were specific for was not determined. In the 0.1-3.0 mg/kg groups, partial responders had among the lowest normalized peripheral clonal expansion, particularly in CD8+ T cells. Low levels of normalized T-cell clonal expansion were also seen in some patients who did not respond. After ivuxolimab, CD8+ T cells had more expanded clones than CD4+ T cells on average. Clonal expansion of both CD4+ and CD8+ blood T cells was observed from baseline to week 6 at doses 0.1 to 3.0 mg/kg.

Genomic DNA was isolated from the sorted cells so that the TCRbeta CDR3 region could be sequenced. The immunoSEQ Assay was used to sequence the TCRbeta CDR3 regions. In TCRdb, the immuneACCESS table is reduced to in-frame sequences with V and J assigned. These tables do not hold every clone; where another copy was compared, an unresolved V gene accounts for under half, and the others remain unexplained. The sample yields about 75,000 clones; 87% were counted once. The ten largest clones represent approximately 1.4% of the sample. Recombination connected TRBV6-5 to TRBJ2-7; no confident D gene assignment can be made. The sequence was collected from an adult with an advanced solid tumor such as melanoma, head and neck, liver or kidney cancer. The starting material was CD4+ or CD8+ T cells sorted from blood, obtained in a trial of the OX40 agonist ivuxolimab. The DNA sequence is given as TGTGCCAGCAGTAGATACAGAGAGTCATCCTACGAGCAGTACTTC. This encodes CASSRYRESSYEQYF.